The 18 T cell receptor beta chains below all came from one sample that was sequenced in a study of T cell responses to AZD1222 COVID-19 vaccine. Profiling relied on immunoSEQ multiplex PCR, and the TCRdb table lists in-frame clones only, not all of them. The sample includes 150,000 to 200,000 clones, 94% of them seen just once. Specimen: peripheral blood, collected on day 0 of AZD1222 vaccination. The source of these receptors is an adult in good health.

This clone was counted only a few times. The CDR3 protein is CATSDLTSSYNEQFF. For the CDR3, the DNA is TGTGCCACCAGTGATTTAACAAGCTCCTACAATGAGCAGTTCTTC. The rearrangement links TRBV24-1 to TRBJ2-1; D is ambiguous. Germline V gene data show CDR1 as KGHDR and CDR2 as SFDVKD. The CDR3 contains 15 residues. V gave up 1 base and J gave up 0 bases, with 6 bases separating them.

This sequence joins TRBV5-4 and TRBJ1-1; D uncertain. CDR3 length: 13 residues. Per the germline V gene, CDR1 is SGHNT and CDR2 is YYREEE (reference sequence). The germline V and J ends were trimmed by 0 bases and 1 base, with 4 bases remaining between them. The CDR3 DNA follows: TGTGCCAGCAGCTTGGAGTCGAACACTGAAGCTTTCTTT. It yields the protein CASSLESNTEAFF.

The chain couples TRBV15 to TRBJ1-5; no definite D call. Germline values: CDR1 LNHNV, CDR2 YYDKDF (reference sequence). V was trimmed by 2 bases and J by 0 bases, leaving 20 bases between them. This CDR3 has 19 residues. The chain's CDR3 is CATSRPSKWGYDSNQPQHF. The CDR3 nucleotides read TGTGCCACCAGCAGACCCAGTAAATGGGGTTATGATAGCAATCAGCCCCAGCATTTT.

The rearrangement uses TRBV7-9 and TRBJ2-1; 7 bases are a match to TRBD2. The V and J ends lost 5 bases and 15 bases, in that order; junction bases with no gene match: 10. This CDR3 spans 12 amino acids. Germline V gives CDR1 SEHNR, CDR2 FQNEAQ (reference sequence). In DNA form, the CDR3 reads TGTGCCAGCAGCCGCGCGGGAGAAAGTATGTTCTTC. Its translation is CASSRAGESMFF.

The rearrangement joins TRBV12-3 or TRBV12-4 to TRBJ1-2; D uncertain. There are 13 residues in the CDR3. The V gene lost 8 bases and the J gene lost 3 bases, with 13 bases spanning the gap. CDR3 in DNA: TGTGCCAGCGGACCTGAGCTGGACTATGGCTACACCTTC. Translated, it gives CASGPELDYGYTF.

This clone has only one observation. The chain employs TRBV6-1 and TRBJ2-3; the match to TRBD2 covers 8 bases. V lost 3 bases to trimming and J lost 6 bases; unmatched junction nucleotides: 5. The CDR3 contains 14 residues. Germline CDR1 MNHNS, CDR2 SASEGT. CDR3 region: CASSDVGRADTQYF. In nucleotides, the CDR3 is TGTGCCAGCAGTGATGTCGGGAGGGCGGATACGCAGTATTTT.

This chain uses TRBV11-2 with TRBJ1-1; D uncertain. There are 14 residues in the CDR3. CDR1 is SGHAT and CDR2 is FQNNGV in the germline V gene. V shed 4 bases and J shed 8 bases, with 17 bases lying between them. The CDR3 sequence is CASSSYGESAEAFF. DNA of the CDR3: TGTGCCAGCAGCTCCTACGGAGAGTCTGCCGAAGCTTTCTTT.

The rearrangement joins TRBV5-1 to TRBJ1-2; 9 bases are a match to TRBD1. The V gene end was trimmed by 1 base and the J gene end by 1 base; junction bases not matched to a gene: 5. The CDR3 contains 16 residues. CDR1 and CDR2 from the germline V gene are SGHRS and YFSETQ. CDR3 in amino acids: CASSLTGGSRNYGYTF. As DNA, the CDR3 is TGCGCCAGCAGCTTGACAGGGGGCTCACGTAACTATGGCTACACCTTC.

CDR3 sequence: CASSLLGGAEIREQYF. The CDR3, as DNA: TGTGCCAGCAGCTTGTTAGGGGGGGCCGAAATACGCGAGCAGTACTTC. This chain links TRBV5-8 with TRBJ2-7, with D tentatively TRBD2 (7 bases). Germline V gives CDR1 SGHTS, CDR2 YDEGEE. The CDR3 loop spans 16 amino acids. With 1 base removed from V and 6 bases from J, the gap between germline ends came to 20 bases.

The chain carries TRBV25-1 and TRBJ2-2, with unresolved D. The CDR3 is 15 amino acids. Per germline, CDR1 MGHDK and CDR2 SYGVNS. V was clipped by 4 bases and J by 7 bases, with 16 bases between them. This CDR3 reads CASSALWTESGELFF. The CDR3 DNA reads TGTGCCAGCAGTGCCCTTTGGACCGAGAGCGGGGAGCTGTTTTTT.

V usage is TRBV10-3 and J usage is TRBJ1-5; a weak D match, TRBD1 (5 bases). The germline V gene has CDR1 ENHRY and CDR2 SYGVKD. This CDR3 has 15 amino acids. The V end lost 6 bases, the J end lost 0 bases, and 12 bases lay between the germline ends. CDR3: CAISPGTDSNQPQHF. CDR3 DNA sequence: TGTGCCATCAGCCCCGGGACGGATAGCAATCAGCCCCAGCATTTT.

The CDR3 nucleotides read TGTGCCAGCAGCTTGGGGGACCTACGCACAGATACGCAGTATTTT. It specifies CASSLGDLRTDTQYF. This rearrangement joins TRBV5-5 to TRBJ2-3; possibly TRBD1 or TRBD2 for D (5 bases each). V was clipped by 0 bases and J by 1 base, with 9 bases between them. Germline loops: CDR1 SGHKS, CDR2 YYEKEE (reference sequence). This CDR3 contains 15 residues.

V usage is TRBV30 and J usage is TRBJ2-3; 11 nucleotides align to TRBD2. This CDR3 region has 15 residues. Germline-derived CDR1 and CDR2 are GTSNPN and SVGIG (reference sequence). Trimming removed 3 bases from V and 4 bases from J; junction bases left unmatched: 6. CDR3 sequence (DNA): TGTGCCTGGAGCGCGGGACTAGCGGAGGCAGATACGCAGTATTTT. Protein product: CAWSAGLAEADTQYF.

J is TRBJ1-5 and V is TRBV7-9; D is undetermined. Germline-derived CDR1 and CDR2 are SEHNR and FQNEAQ (reference sequence). This CDR3 has 13 residues. The V end lost 3 bases, the J end lost 2 bases, and 5 bases lay between the germline ends. CDR3 amino acids: CASSLDGNQPQHF. CDR3 DNA: TGTGCCAGCAGCTTGGATGGCAATCAGCCCCAGCATTTT.

This chain uses TRBV27 with TRBJ2-1; 8 nucleotides agree with TRBD1. The CDR3 is 14 residues long. J was trimmed by 8 bases and V by 6 bases; bases with no gene match: 9. The V gene's germline CDR1 is MNHEY and CDR2 SMNVEV (reference sequence). Here the CDR3 DNA reads TGTGCCAGCAGAAACAGGGGGATGATCGATGAGCAGTTCTTC. Its protein is CASRNRGMIDEQFF.

The rearrangement joins TRBV4-1 to TRBJ2-1; 12 bases agree with TRBD2. The CDR3 consists of 20 residues. Germline values: CDR1 MGHRA, CDR2 YSYEKL. V lost 4 bases and J lost 4; bases outside the gene matches: 17. CDR3 sequence (DNA): TGCGCCAGCAGCCCCTATCCAGGACTAGCGGGAAAGGGGCCTTACAATGAGCAGTTCTTC. Its translation is CASSPYPGLAGKGPYNEQFF.

The chain combines TRBV19 with TRBJ1-5; D is possibly TRBD1 (6 bases). Deletions cut 3 bases from V and 2 bases from J, with 17 bases between. This CDR3 contains 17 residues. CDR1 LNHDA and CDR2 SQIVND come from the germline V gene (reference sequence). The CDR3 sequence: CASSMPSQGSGNQPQHF. The CDR3 DNA follows: TGTGCCAGTAGTATGCCTTCACAGGGTTCGGGCAATCAGCCCCAGCATTTT. Variable domain in full (rest from reference TRBV19 and TRBJ1-5): DGGITQSPKYLFRKEGQNVTLSCEQNLNHDAMYWYRQDPGQGLRLIYYSQIVNDFQKGDIAEGYSVSREKKESFPLTVTSAQKNPTAFYLCASSMPSQGSGNQPQHFGDGTRLSIL.

V gene TRBV10-3 combines with J gene TRBJ2-4; the D is unclear. The germline V gene encodes CDR1 ENHRY and CDR2 SYGVKD. The CDR3 has 15 amino acids. Trimming cost V 0 bases and J 7 bases, with 13 bases left between them. DNA of the CDR3: TGTGCCATCAGTGAGTCCCGGCAACCCAGGAACATTCAGTACTTC. It encodes CAISESRQPRNIQYF.